The clone carrying this TCR beta chain has more than one count but fewer than ten. What it recognizes is unknown. Healthy Caucasians from Russia aged about 6 to 100 served as donors. For the second PCR, which ran for about 7 to 11 cycles, a sample-barcoded 5' primer and a J-beta primer mix were used. TCRdb called the 5' RACE reads again in MiXCR, with one record for every CDR3 protein. The table records about 1,000,000 distinct CDR3 sequences, around 45% of them present only once. This entry belongs to a study of blood T cells in healthy people across ages. Study-wide points: The study found more naive CD4+ cells and higher diversity in long-lived than aged donors.

The specimen sequenced was blood. This receptor was taken from a woman in her sixties in good health.

The chain's CDR3 is CASSAGEVLAKNIQYF. The CDR3 bases are TGTGCCAGCAGCGCAGGGGAGGTTCTAGCCAAAAACATTCAGTACTTC. The chain uses TRBV7-9 and TRBJ2-4; D tentatively fits TRBD1 or TRBD2 (6 bases each). The germline V gene encodes CDR1 SEHNR and CDR2 FQNEAQ (reference sequence). V was pared by 5 bases and J by 0 bases, with 14 bases between. The CDR3 sequence is 16 residues long.